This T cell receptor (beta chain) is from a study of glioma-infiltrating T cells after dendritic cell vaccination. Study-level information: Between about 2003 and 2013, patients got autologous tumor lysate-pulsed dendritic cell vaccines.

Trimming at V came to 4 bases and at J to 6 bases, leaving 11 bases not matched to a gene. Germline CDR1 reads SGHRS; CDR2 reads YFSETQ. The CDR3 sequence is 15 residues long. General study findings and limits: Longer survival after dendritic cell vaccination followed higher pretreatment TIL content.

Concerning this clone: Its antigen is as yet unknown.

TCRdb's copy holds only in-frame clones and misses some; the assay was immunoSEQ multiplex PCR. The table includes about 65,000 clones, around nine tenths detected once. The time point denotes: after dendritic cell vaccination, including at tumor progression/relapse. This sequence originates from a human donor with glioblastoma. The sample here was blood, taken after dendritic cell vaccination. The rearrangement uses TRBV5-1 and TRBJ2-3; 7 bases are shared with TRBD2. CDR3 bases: TGCGCCAGCAGCGCGACCCTGGGGGGGTCGGATACGCAGTATTTT. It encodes CASSATLGGSDTQYF.